This TCR beta chain stems from a study of blood T cell repertoires in COVID-19. Study-level background: The origin of the acute and convalescent COVID-19 samples was the United States, Italy and Spain. PBMCs, B-cell-depleted T cells, or T cells provided the cDNA or gDNA that made up the material.

Looked up from germline, CDR1 is PRHDT and CDR2 is FYEKMQ (reference sequence). Trimming removed 5 bases at V and 6 bases at J, with 11 bases between. The CDR3 sequence is 13 residues long. Patients of the Seattle cohort, enrolled during active infection, were followed longitudinally. Study processing details: It was from reference gene primer amplification that nucleated cell counts were estimated. Some clones are missing from TCRdb's copy, which holds only in-frame ones; the method was immunoSEQ multiplex PCR. Clone size and the V and J calls come from that table; the DNA yielded D and trimming. The sample shows 140,000 to 150,000 clones, 88% of them seen only once. This clone was recorded only once.

The gene calls are TRBV13 and TRBJ2-1, with D maybe TRBD2 (5 bases). This TCR was sampled from a human donor with COVID-19, enrolled during active disease. The donor label of this sample is uncertain. Sequencing used peripheral blood. DNA for the CDR3: TGTGCCAGCAGCACGGGGATCAGCAATGAGCAGTTCTTC. Amino acids: CASSTGISNEQFF.